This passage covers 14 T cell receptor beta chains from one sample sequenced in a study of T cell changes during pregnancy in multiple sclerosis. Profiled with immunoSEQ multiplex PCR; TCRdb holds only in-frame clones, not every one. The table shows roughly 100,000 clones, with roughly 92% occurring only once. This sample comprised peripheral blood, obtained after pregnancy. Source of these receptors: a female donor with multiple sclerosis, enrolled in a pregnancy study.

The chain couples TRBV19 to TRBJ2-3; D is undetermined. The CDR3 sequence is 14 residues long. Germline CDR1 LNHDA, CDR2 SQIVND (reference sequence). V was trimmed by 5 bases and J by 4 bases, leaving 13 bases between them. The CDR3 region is CASSFLNLADTQYF. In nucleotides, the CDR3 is TGTGCCAGTAGTTTCCTAAATCTAGCAGATACGCAGTATTTT.

The CDR3 nucleotides read TGTGCCAGCACCCCCACCGGCAGGCTCCTCCGCAATGAGCAGTTCTTC. This gives the protein CASTPTGRLLRNEQFF. The chain is built from TRBV28 and TRBJ2-1; D ambiguous. Deletions cut 7 bases from V and 6 bases from J, with 22 bases between. The length of the CDR3 is 16 residues. CDR1 and CDR2 (germline): MDHEN, SYDVKM.

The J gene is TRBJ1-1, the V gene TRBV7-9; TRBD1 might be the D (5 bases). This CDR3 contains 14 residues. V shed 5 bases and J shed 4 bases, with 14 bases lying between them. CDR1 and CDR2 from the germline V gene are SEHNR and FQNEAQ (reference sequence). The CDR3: CASSPARDSTEAFF. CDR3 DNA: TGTGCCAGCAGCCCAGCCAGGGATTCCACTGAAGCTTTCTTT.

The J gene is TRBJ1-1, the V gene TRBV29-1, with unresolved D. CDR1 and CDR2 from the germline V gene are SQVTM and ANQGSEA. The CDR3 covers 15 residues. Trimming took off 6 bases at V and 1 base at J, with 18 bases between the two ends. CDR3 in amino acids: CSVPRVGNQNTEAFF. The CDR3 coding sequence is TGCAGCGTCCCCCGGGTAGGCAATCAGAACACTGAAGCTTTCTTT.

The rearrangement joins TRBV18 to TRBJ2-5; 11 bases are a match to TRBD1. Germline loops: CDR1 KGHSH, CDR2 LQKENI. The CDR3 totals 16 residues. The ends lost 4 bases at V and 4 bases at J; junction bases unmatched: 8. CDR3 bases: TGTGCCAGCTCACTTCCGACCGGGACAGGGGGAGAGACCCAGTACTTC. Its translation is CASSLPTGTGGETQYF.

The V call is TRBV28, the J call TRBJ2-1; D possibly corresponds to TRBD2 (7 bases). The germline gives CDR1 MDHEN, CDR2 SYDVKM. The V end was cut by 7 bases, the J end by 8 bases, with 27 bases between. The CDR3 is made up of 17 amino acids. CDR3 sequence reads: CASTLGGGREKFHEQFF. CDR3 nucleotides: TGTGCCAGCACCTTGGGGGGGGGCAGAGAGAAGTTCCATGAGCAGTTCTTC.

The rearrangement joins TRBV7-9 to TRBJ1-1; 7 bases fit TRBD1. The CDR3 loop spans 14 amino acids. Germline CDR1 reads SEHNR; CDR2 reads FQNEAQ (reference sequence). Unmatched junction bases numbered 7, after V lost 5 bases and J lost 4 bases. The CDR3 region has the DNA TGTGCCAGCAGCCGAACAGGGGATGGCACTGAAGCTTTCTTT. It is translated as CASSRTGDGTEAFF.

This CDR3 reads CASSLFLSGVGDTQYF. The CDR3 DNA is TGTGCCAGCAGCCTATTCCTCTCGGGGGTGGGAGATACGCAGTATTTT. V usage is TRBV5-4 and J usage is TRBJ2-3; possible D gene TRBD2, 6 bases. The CDR3 runs to 16 residues. Germline CDR1 SGHNT, CDR2 YYREEE (reference sequence). Trimming stripped 4 bases from V and 5 bases from J, with 20 bases between.

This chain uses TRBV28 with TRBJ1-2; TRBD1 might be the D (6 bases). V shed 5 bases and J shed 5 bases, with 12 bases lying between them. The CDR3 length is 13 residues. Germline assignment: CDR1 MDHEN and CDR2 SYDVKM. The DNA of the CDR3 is TGTGCCAGCAGTCCCCAGGGGTTATATGGCTACACCTTC. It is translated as CASSPQGLYGYTF.

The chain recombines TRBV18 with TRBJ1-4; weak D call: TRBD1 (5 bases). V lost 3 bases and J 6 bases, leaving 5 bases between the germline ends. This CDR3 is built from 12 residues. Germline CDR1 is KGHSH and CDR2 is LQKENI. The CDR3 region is CASSPTDEKLFF. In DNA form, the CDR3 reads TGTGCCAGCTCACCGACAGATGAAAAACTGTTTTTT. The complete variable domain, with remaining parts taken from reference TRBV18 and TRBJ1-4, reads NAGVMQNPRHLVRRRGQEARLRCSPMKGHSHVYWYRQLPEEGLKFMVYLQKENIIDESGMPKERFSAEFPKEGPSILRIQQVVRGDSAAYFCASSPTDEKLFFGSGTQLSVL.

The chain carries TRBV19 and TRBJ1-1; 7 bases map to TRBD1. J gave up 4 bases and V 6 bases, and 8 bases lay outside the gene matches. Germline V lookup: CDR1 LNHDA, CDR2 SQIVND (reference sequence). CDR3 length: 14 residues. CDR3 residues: CASSYRGRGTEAFF. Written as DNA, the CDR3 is TGTGCCAGTAGCTACAGGGGTAGAGGCACTGAAGCTTTCTTT. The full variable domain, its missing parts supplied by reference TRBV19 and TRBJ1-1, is DGGITQSPKYLFRKEGQNVTLSCEQNLNHDAMYWYRQDPGQGLRLIYYSQIVNDFQKGDIAEGYSVSREKKESFPLTVTSAQKNPTAFYLCASSYRGRGTEAFFGQGTRLTVV.

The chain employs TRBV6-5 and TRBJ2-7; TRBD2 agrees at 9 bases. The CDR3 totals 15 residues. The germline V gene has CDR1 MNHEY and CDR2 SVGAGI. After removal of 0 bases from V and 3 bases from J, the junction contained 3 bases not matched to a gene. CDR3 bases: TGTGCCAGCAGTTACTCGCGGGGGGGATTCTACGAGCAGTACTTC. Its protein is CASSYSRGGFYEQYF.

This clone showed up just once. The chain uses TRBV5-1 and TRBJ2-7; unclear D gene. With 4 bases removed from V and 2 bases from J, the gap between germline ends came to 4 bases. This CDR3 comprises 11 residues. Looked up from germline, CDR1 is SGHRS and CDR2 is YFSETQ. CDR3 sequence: CASSGPYEQYF. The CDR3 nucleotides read TGCGCCAGCAGCGGGCCCTACGAGCAGTACTTC. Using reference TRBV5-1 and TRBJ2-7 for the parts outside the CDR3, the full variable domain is KAGVTQTPRYLIKTRGQQVTLSCSPISGHRSVSWYQQTPGQGLQFLFEYFSETQRNKGNFPGRFSGRQFSNSRSEMNVSTLELGDSALYLCASSGPYEQYFGPGTRLTVT.

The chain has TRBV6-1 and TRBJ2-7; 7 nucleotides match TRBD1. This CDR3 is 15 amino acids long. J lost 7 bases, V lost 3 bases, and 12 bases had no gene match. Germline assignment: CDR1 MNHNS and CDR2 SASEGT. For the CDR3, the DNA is TGTGCCAGCAGTGATTTGACAGGGCCTAAGGGAGAGCAGTACTTC. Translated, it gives CASSDLTGPKGEQYF.